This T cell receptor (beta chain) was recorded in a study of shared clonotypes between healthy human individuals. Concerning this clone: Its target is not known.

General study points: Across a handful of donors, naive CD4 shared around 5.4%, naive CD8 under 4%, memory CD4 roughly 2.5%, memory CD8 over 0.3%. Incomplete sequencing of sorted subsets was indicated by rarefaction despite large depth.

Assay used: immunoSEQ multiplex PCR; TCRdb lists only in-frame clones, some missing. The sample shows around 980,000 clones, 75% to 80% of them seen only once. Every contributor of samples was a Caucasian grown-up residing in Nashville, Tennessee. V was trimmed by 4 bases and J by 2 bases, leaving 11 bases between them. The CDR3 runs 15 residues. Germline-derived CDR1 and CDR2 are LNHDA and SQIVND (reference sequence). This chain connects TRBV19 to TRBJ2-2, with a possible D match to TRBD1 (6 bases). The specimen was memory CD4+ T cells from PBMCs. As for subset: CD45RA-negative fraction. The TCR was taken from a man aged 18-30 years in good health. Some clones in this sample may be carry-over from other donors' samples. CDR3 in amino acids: CASSTGTTNTGELFF. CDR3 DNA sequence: TGTGCCAGTAGTACTGGGACAACTAACACCGGGGAGCTGTTTTTT.